This TCR beta chain comes out of a study of OX40 agonist ivuxolimab in advanced cancers. Overall study context: People in dose escalation had one of these cancers: hepatocellular carcinoma, melanoma, renal cell or head and neck cancer. Study-wide results and limits: Undetermined was the antigen specificity of the expanded peripheral T cells. Near-lowest levels of clonal expansion characterized partial responders at 0.1-3.0 mg/kg.

The data were produced by immunoSEQ multiplex PCR, yet TCRdb's version contains in-frame clones alone and is incomplete. The sample lists tens of thousands of clones, roughly 90% occurring once. Autoimmune disease history or systemic immunosuppression led to patients being barred. This clone has more than one count but fewer than ten. Its antigen is undetermined. Sequences were derived from CD4+ or CD8+ T cells sorted from blood, sampled in a trial of the OX40 agonist ivuxolimab. The clonotype was recovered from an adult with an advanced solid tumor such as melanoma, head and neck, liver or kidney cancer.

The CDR3 loop reads CASTPTSAAYEQYF. The DNA of the CDR3 is TGTGCCAGCACCCCGACTAGCGCCGCCTACGAGCAGTACTTC. The V call is TRBV6-1, the J call TRBJ2-7; 8 nucleotides match TRBD2. V dropped 7 bases and J dropped 2; count of bases not matched to a gene: 7. From germline, CDR1 is MNHNS and CDR2 SASEGT. CDR3 length: 14 amino acids.